This is a list of T cell receptor beta chains from one sample in a study of T-cell reconstitution after alpha-beta-depleted transplantation in children. TCRdb recomputed calls from the PCR reads with MiXCR, one row per CDR3 protein. The table has hundreds of thousands of distinct CDR3 sequences, around 13% seen once; the top ten hold around 6%. The sample was PBMCs from the stem cell graft donor, taken from the stem cell graft. Receptor source: a human donor who donated a stem cell graft to a child with combined immunodeficiency. The CDR3 runs from the conserved cysteine through the conserved F or W. A D gene is named only where the DNA matches it firmly. The size of a clone is reported for some rows only, either as once, few or many, or as a class for expanded clones.

v_gene,abundance,j_gene,d_gene,CDR3nt,CDR3aa
TRBV12-3/TRBV12-4,many,TRBJ1-2,TRBD1,TGTGCCAGCAGTCCGACAGGGGCCGGCTATGGCTACACCTTC,CASSPTGAGYGYTF
TRBV24-1,few,TRBJ1-1,.,TGTGCCACCAGTGTAGCACCATACACTGAAGCTTTCTTT,CATSVAPYTEAFF
TRBV5-1,many,TRBJ2-3,.,TGCGCCAGCAGCCGGTGGGGGTCCCCAGATACGCAGTATTTT,CASSRWGSPDTQYF
TRBV18,.,TRBJ2-6,TRBD1,TGTGCCAGCTCACCAGGAAACAGGGGGCAGTCTGGGGCCAACGTCCTGACTTTC,CASSPGNRGQSGANVLTF
TRBV24-1,many,TRBJ2-3,.,TGTGCCACCAGTGAAACTAGCACAGATACGCAGTATTTT,CATSETSTDTQYF
TRBV7-8,.,TRBJ2-7,.,TGTGCCAGCAGCTTAGTGTATGGATCCTACGAGCAGTACTTC,CASSLVYGSYEQYF
TRBV28,.,TRBJ2-3,.,TGTGCCAGCAGTATCCCGGGGACCGAGGGGACAGATACGCAGTATTTT,CASSIPGTEGTDTQYF
TRBV12-3/TRBV12-4,many,TRBJ1-3,.,TGTGCCATACCACACGGCAGCACCATATATTTT,CAIPHGSTIYF
TRBV5-1,.,TRBJ2-2,.,TGCGCCAGCCTTTTCAACCCCAGACTTAACACCGGGGAGCTGTTTTTT,CASLFNPRLNTGELFF
TRBV12-3/TRBV12-4,.,TRBJ2-2,TRBD2,TGTGCCATTCCGCTAGCGGGGGCCTCGAACACCGGGGAGCTGTTTTTT,CAIPLAGASNTGELFF
TRBV7-2,.,TRBJ2-7,.,TGTGCCAGCAGCTCCGAGACAGGAACCTACGAGCAGTACTTC,CASSSETGTYEQYF
TRBV18,few,TRBJ2-3,.,TGTGCCAGCTCACCATTCGGGACCCCCCATGCAGATACGCAGTATTTT,CASSPFGTPHADTQYF